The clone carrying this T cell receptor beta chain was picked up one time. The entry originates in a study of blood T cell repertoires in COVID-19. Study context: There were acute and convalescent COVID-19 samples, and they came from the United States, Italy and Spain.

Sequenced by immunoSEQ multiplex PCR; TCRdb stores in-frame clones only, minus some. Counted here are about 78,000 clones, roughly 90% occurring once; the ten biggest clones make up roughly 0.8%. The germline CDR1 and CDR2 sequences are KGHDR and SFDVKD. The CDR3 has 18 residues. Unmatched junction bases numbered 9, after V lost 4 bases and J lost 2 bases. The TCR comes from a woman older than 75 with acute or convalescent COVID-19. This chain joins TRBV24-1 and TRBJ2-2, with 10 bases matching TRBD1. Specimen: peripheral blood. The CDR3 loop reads CATSDSTGGMVNTGELFF. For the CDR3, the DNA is TGTGCCACCAGTGACTCGACAGGGGGCATGGTAAACACCGGGGAGCTGTTTTTT.